This T cell receptor (beta chain) comes out of a study of control samples from healthy donors and cancer patients. The protocol was immunoSEQ multiplex PCR, while the TCRdb copy is restricted to in-frame clones and leaves out a portion. The sample lists 75,000 to 95,000 clones, less than 95% occurring once. This CDR3 contains 18 residues. Trimming took 4 bases from V and 1 from J, leaving 20 bases between them. Germline loops: CDR1 LNHNV, CDR2 YYDKDF (reference sequence). The clonotype comes from a woman in her late teens or twenties in good health. The chain links TRBV15 to TRBJ1-5; the D is unclear. Sequencing used blood. The CDR3 loop reads CATSISEHRAKSNQPQHF. CDR3 coding DNA: TGTGCCACCAGCATCTCAGAACATAGGGCGAAGAGCAATCAGCCCCAGCATTTT.